The 27 T cell receptor beta chains presented below share a single source sample, sequenced in a study of blood T cell repertoires in COVID-19. Produced via immunoSEQ multiplex PCR; TCRdb's table is partial and in-frame only. The sample has about 77,000 clones, 80% seen once. The sequenced sample consisted of peripheral blood. All receptors come from a woman between 70 and 85 years old with acute or convalescent COVID-19.

V usage is TRBV13 and J usage is TRBJ1-2; D possibly corresponds to TRBD1 (6 bases). The length of the CDR3 is 13 residues. Germline CDR1 is PRHDT and CDR2 is FYEKMQ (reference sequence). The germline V and J ends were trimmed by 5 bases and 3 bases, with 10 bases remaining between them. CDR3 amino acids: CASSPTGHYGYTF. The CDR3 DNA reads TGTGCCAGCAGCCCAACAGGGCACTATGGCTACACCTTC.

V is TRBV18 and J is TRBJ1-4; the match to TRBD1 covers 7 bases. CDR1 and CDR2 from the germline V gene are KGHSH and LQKENI. The trim removed 1 base at V and 5 bases at J, leaving 4 bases unmatched. The CDR3 is 15 residues long. The CDR3 sequence is CASSPLGQLNEKLFF. The CDR3 DNA follows: TGTGCCAGCTCACCACTGGGACAGTTGAATGAAAAACTGTTTTTT. Supplemented by reference TRBV18 and TRBJ1-4, the full variable domain reads NAGVMQNPRHLVRRRGQEARLRCSPMKGHSHVYWYRQLPEEGLKFMVYLQKENIIDESGMPKERFSAEFPKEGPSILRIQQVVRGDSAAYFCASSPLGQLNEKLFFGSGTQLSVL.

This clone was seen a few times. This sequence joins TRBV15 and TRBJ1-2; 8 bases line up with TRBD1. Germline V gene sequence: CDR1 LNHNV, CDR2 YYDKDF (reference sequence). CDR3 size: 14 residues. V was pared by 2 bases and J by 6 bases, with 5 bases of the junction left unmatched. The DNA of the CDR3 is TGTGCCACCAGCAGACACCAGGGGGCGGATGGCTACACCTTC. Protein: CATSRHQGADGYTF.

V is TRBV19 and J is TRBJ2-1; 11 bases are a match to TRBD2. V shed 6 bases and J 0 bases; nucleotides not matched to a gene: 19. The CDR3 covers 21 residues. Germline CDR1 LNHDA, CDR2 SQIVND (reference sequence). CDR3 in amino acids: CASRFFGTSGGESNSYNEQFF. The CDR3, as DNA: TGTGCCAGTAGATTCTTCGGTACTAGCGGGGGAGAATCGAACTCCTACAATGAGCAGTTCTTC.

V gene TRBV3-1 (or the pseudogene TRBV3-2) combines with J gene TRBJ2-1; tentatively, D is TRBD1 (6 bases). Looked up from germline, CDR1 is LGHDT and CDR2 is YNNKEL (reference sequence). This CDR3 is built from 11 residues. V lost 3 bases and J 9 bases, leaving 6 bases between the germline ends. CDR3 sequence: CASSQGAEQFF. The CDR3 DNA reads TGTGCCAGCAGCCAGGGGGCTGAGCAGTTCTTC.

This sequence joins TRBV6-2 or TRBV6-3 and TRBJ1-5, with TRBD1 identical over 10 bases. Germline CDR1 MNHEY, CDR2 SVGEGT. The CDR3 runs to 18 residues. V lost 2 bases to trimming and J lost 3 bases; unmatched junction nucleotides: 10. The CDR3 spells CASSYEGQGKSNNQPQHF. CDR3 nucleotide sequence: TGTGCCAGCAGTTACGAGGGACAGGGGAAATCGAACAATCAGCCCCAGCATTTT.

The chain recombines TRBV29-1 with TRBJ2-7, with a possible D match to TRBD2 (6 bases). The CDR3 extends over 15 amino acids. Trimming took off 0 bases at V and 5 bases at J, with 17 bases between the two ends. The V gene's germline CDR1 is SQVTM and CDR2 ANQGSEA. For the CDR3, the DNA is TGCAGCGTTGAAGAAGGTGCTAGCGTCCTCCACGAGCAGTACTTC. Translated: CSVEEGASVLHEQYF.

The chain combines TRBV18 with TRBJ2-1; the D gene is possibly TRBD1 (6 bases). Germline V CDR1 and CDR2: KGHSH, LQKENI. The V and J ends lost 1 base and 0 bases respectively, with 13 bases between them. The CDR3 length is 17 residues. The CDR3 protein is CASSPLGTMSSYNEQFF. The CDR3 DNA reads TGTGCCAGCTCACCACTGGGGACAATGAGCTCCTACAATGAGCAGTTCTTC.

This clone was detected only a few times. The rearrangement joins TRBV7-9 to TRBJ2-7, with 10 bases matching TRBD1. Germline V lookup: CDR1 SEHNR, CDR2 FQNEAQ (reference sequence). J gave up 4 bases and V 3 bases, and 3 bases lay outside the gene matches. The CDR3 is made up of 14 amino acids. The CDR3 loop reads CASSLGQGTYEQYF. CDR3 bases: TGTGCCAGCAGCTTGGGACAGGGGACATACGAGCAGTACTTC.

CDR3 bases: TGTGCCAGCAGTTACTCGAGTGTAAATAGCAATCAGCCCCAGCATTTT. This encodes CASSYSSVNSNQPQHF. The chain is built from TRBV6-2 or TRBV6-3 and TRBJ1-5; no definite D call. CDR1 and CDR2 (germline): MNHEY, SVGEGT. Trimming shortened V by 0 bases and J by 0 bases, and 9 bases separated the two germline ends. The CDR3 consists of 16 residues.

V is TRBV4-2 and J is TRBJ1-4; 10 bases map to TRBD1. Germline V gene data show CDR1 as LGHNA and CDR2 as YNFKEQ. With 4 bases clipped from V and 7 bases from J, the junction kept 3 bases outside the gene matches. The CDR3 consists of 14 residues. In DNA, the CDR3 is TGTGCCAGCAGCCGACAGGGGGCAATTGAAAAACTGTTTTTT. It encodes CASSRQGAIEKLFF.

The chain uses TRBV9 and TRBJ2-3, with 15 bases aligning to TRBD2. This CDR3 contains 15 residues. V shed 4 bases, J shed 7 bases, and the junction held 4 bases outside the gene matches. The germline V gene encodes CDR1 SGDLS and CDR2 YYNGEE. The CDR3 here is CASSPGTSGGYTQYF. CDR3 DNA sequence: TGTGCCAGCAGCCCCGGGACTAGCGGGGGGTATACGCAGTATTTT.

V and J are TRBV4-1 and TRBJ1-1; TRBD1 is a possible D gene (5 bases). The V gene lost 3 bases and the J gene lost 3 bases, with 14 bases spanning the gap. The V gene's germline CDR1 is MGHRA and CDR2 YSYEKL. The CDR3 consists of 15 residues. Here the CDR3 reads CASSQTLTEDTEAFF. The CDR3 bases are TGCGCCAGCAGCCAGACTTTGACAGAAGACACTGAAGCTTTCTTT.

As to this clone: Distinct nucleotide sequences in the sample also encode this CDR3. The chain couples TRBV13 to TRBJ1-3; 10 bases are a match to TRBD1. The CDR3 sequence is 15 residues long. Germline CDR1 is PRHDT and CDR2 is FYEKMQ (reference sequence). With V trimmed by 5 bases and J by 4 bases, 5 bases remained unmatched. DNA for the CDR3: TGTGCCAGCAGCCTGGGACAGGGGAGAGGAAACACCATATATTTT. It is translated as CASSLGQGRGNTIYF.

The chain is built from TRBV5-1 and TRBJ1-3; D is unresolved. Per the germline V gene, CDR1 is SGHRS and CDR2 is YFSETQ. Trimming pared 0 bases from V and 0 bases from J, leaving 7 bases between. The CDR3 totals 15 residues. The CDR3 region is CASSLGASSGNTIYF. The CDR3 DNA sequence: TGCGCCAGCAGCTTGGGAGCGAGCTCTGGAAACACCATATATTTT. Full variable domain (remainder filled in from reference TRBV5-1 and TRBJ1-3): KAGVTQTPRYLIKTRGQQVTLSCSPISGHRSVSWYQQTPGQGLQFLFEYFSETQRNKGNFPGRFSGRQFSNSRSEMNVSTLELGDSALYLCASSLGASSGNTIYFGEGSWLTVV.

The CDR3 DNA follows: TGTGCCAGCAGTTACAGGAGCAACTATGGCTACACCTTC. This translates into CASSYRSNYGYTF. The chain links TRBV6-5 to TRBJ1-2; D remains ambiguous. The CDR3 is 13 residues long. CDR1 and CDR2 from the germline V gene are MNHEY and SVGAGI. V lost 2 bases to trimming and J lost 2 bases, with 6 bases between them.

V is TRBV6-1 and J is TRBJ1-1; the match to TRBD1 covers 8 bases. The length of the CDR3 is 16 residues. The ends lost 2 bases at V and 4 bases at J; junction bases unmatched: 9. Germline V CDR1 and CDR2: MNHNS, SASEGT. As DNA, the CDR3 is TGTGCCAGCAGTGAACAGGGGGCAGGGTTGAGCACTGAAGCTTTCTTT. It specifies CASSEQGAGLSTEAFF.

This clone was seen a handful of times. The J gene is TRBJ1-1, the V gene TRBV3-1 (or the pseudogene TRBV3-2); 12 bases fit TRBD1. V lost 3 bases to trimming and J lost 1 base; unmatched junction nucleotides: 6. The germline CDR1 and CDR2 sequences are LGHDT and YNNKEL (reference sequence). The CDR3 sequence is 17 residues long. CDR3 bases: TGTGCCAGCAGCCATTACGGGACAGGGGGCTGGAACACTGAAGCTTTCTTT. Translating gives CASSHYGTGGWNTEAFF.

The chain joins TRBV2 to TRBJ2-1, with 7 bases lining up with TRBD1. This CDR3 contains 12 residues. Trimming at V came to 6 bases and at J to 10 bases, leaving 6 bases not matched to a gene. Germline CDR1 and CDR2: SNHLY and FYNNEI. CDR3 nucleotide sequence: TGTGCCAGCAGGGGGACAGTAAGGGAGCAGTTCTTC. It is translated as CASRGTVREQFF.

This clone was seen only a few times. The chain links TRBV3-1 (or the pseudogene TRBV3-2) to TRBJ2-3; D is possibly TRBD2 (5 bases). Germline CDR1 and CDR2: LGHDT and YNNKEL (reference sequence). There are 12 residues in the CDR3. V lost 4 bases, J lost 4 bases, and 6 bases lay in between. The CDR3 sequence is CASSRGADTQYF. The DNA of the CDR3 is TGTGCCAGCAGCCGGGGAGCAGATACGCAGTATTTT.

Only one count was recorded for this clone. The V call is TRBV6-1, the J call TRBJ2-7, with D maybe TRBD2 (6 bases). Trimming stripped 3 bases from V and 5 bases from J, with 14 bases between. Germline CDR1 MNHNS, CDR2 SASEGT. The CDR3 totals 14 residues. CDR3 region: CASSEYGGRDEQYF. The CDR3 nucleotides are TGTGCCAGCAGTGAGTACGGGGGAAGGGACGAGCAGTACTTC.

This clone is a singleton in its sample. The chain is built from TRBV7-2 and TRBJ2-7; D is possibly TRBD1 (5 bases). Between the trimmed V and J ends, which lost 3 bases and 1 base, there was a span of 13 bases. CDR1 is SGHTA, CDR2 FQGNSA, per germline. This CDR3 is 15 amino acids long. CDR3 coding DNA: TGTGCCAGCAGCTTGACAGACCCAAAATCCTACGAGCAGTACTTC. Its translation: CASSLTDPKSYEQYF.

V is TRBV5-1 and J is TRBJ2-7, with D possibly matching TRBD2 (6 bases). Germline lookup yields CDR1 SGHRS and CDR2 YFSETQ. The V end lost 4 bases, the J end lost 3 bases, and 11 bases lay between the germline ends. The CDR3 is 13 amino acids. DNA for the CDR3: TGCGCCAGCAGCCCGGGACTCGTCTACGAGCAGTACTTC. Translation gives CASSPGLVYEQYF.

The rearrangement links TRBV29-1 to TRBJ1-1, with D uncertain. The CDR3 contains 13 residues. The V gene lost 4 bases and the J gene lost 4 bases, with 13 bases spanning the gap. Germline values: CDR1 SQVTM, CDR2 ANQGSEA. In nucleotides, the CDR3 is TGCAGCGTTGTGCGGGATATCGGCACTGAAGCTTTCTTT. This translates into CSVVRDIGTEAFF.

The chain recombines TRBV6-5 with TRBJ1-1, with D possibly being TRBD1 (5 bases). The V and J ends lost 2 bases and 6 bases respectively, with 10 bases between them. Germline CDR1 reads MNHEY; CDR2 reads SVGAGI. This CDR3 has 13 amino acids. CDR3 residues: CASSYDRTAEAFF. For the CDR3, the DNA is TGTGCCAGCAGTTACGACAGAACAGCTGAAGCTTTCTTT.

The V and J genes are TRBV24-1 and TRBJ2-5; D possibly corresponds to TRBD2 (6 bases). The CDR3 contains 15 residues. The V gene's germline CDR1 is KGHDR and CDR2 SFDVKD. The germline V and J ends were trimmed by 2 bases and 2 bases, with 11 bases remaining between them. CDR3 protein: CATSDSGRIQETQYF. The DNA of the CDR3 is TGTGCCACCAGTGATTCAGGGAGGATTCAAGAGACCCAGTACTTC.

J is TRBJ2-1 and V is TRBV9; TRBD1 matches at 7 bases. Trimming cost V 3 bases and J 8 bases; bases outside gene matches: 5. CDR1 SGDLS and CDR2 YYNGEE come from the germline V gene. This CDR3 is built from 13 residues. The CDR3 loop reads CASSARQGDEQFF. The CDR3, as DNA: TGTGCCAGCAGCGCGAGACAGGGCGATGAGCAGTTCTTC. The whole variable domain, remainder taken from reference TRBV9 and TRBJ2-1, is DSGVTQTPKHLITATGQRVTLRCSPRSGDLSVYWYQQSLDQGLQFLIQYYNGEERAKGNILERFSAQQFPDLHSELNLSSLELGDSALYFCASSARQGDEQFFGPGTRLTVL.